This passage covers 5 T cell receptor beta chains from one sample sequenced in a study of shared clonotypes between healthy human individuals. Sequencing was performed with immunoSEQ multiplex PCR; in TCRdb, only in-frame clones are kept and a portion is missing. The repertoire holds just under 350,000 clones, with about 70% as singletons. Sequencing was done on a sample of memory CD4+ T cells sorted from blood. Subset given: CD45RA-negative fraction. The receptors here all came from a young man in good health.

The genes are TRBV18 and TRBJ1-3, with a tentative D call TRBD1 (6 bases). The V end was cut by 0 bases, the J end by 2 bases, with 14 bases between. Germline values: CDR1 KGHSH, CDR2 LQKENI. The CDR3 is 17 amino acids. The CDR3 spells CASSPPTGQGPGNTIYF. CDR3 nucleotide sequence: TGTGCCAGCTCACCACCAACAGGGCAGGGACCTGGAAACACCATATATTTT.

CDR3 amino acids: CASSGARGDNGYTF. CDR3 sequence (DNA): TGTGCCAGCAGCGGCGCTCGAGGTGACAATGGCTACACCTTC. This chain uses TRBV9 with TRBJ1-2, with unresolved D. This CDR3 contains 14 residues. V lost 3 bases to trimming and J lost 6 bases, with 15 bases between them. Germline assignment: CDR1 SGDLS and CDR2 YYNGEE.

The chain joins TRBV7-3 to TRBJ2-3; TRBD1 matches 8 bases. The germline CDR1 and CDR2 sequences are SGHTA and FQGTGA. Germline trimming cut 4 bases from V and 5 bases from J; bases unmatched to any gene: 5. CDR3 size: 14 residues. CDR3 nucleotides: TGTGCCAGCAGCTCCGGACAGGGTGGAGATACGCAGTATTTT. Translated: CASSSGQGGDTQYF.

At least ten counts were recorded for this clone. This chain connects TRBV7-2 to TRBJ2-4; D may be TRBD1 (6 bases). Germline V gene lookup returns CDR1 SGHTA and CDR2 FQGNSA. This CDR3 comprises 13 residues. Trimming removed 0 bases from V and 9 bases from J, with 9 bases in between. CDR3 in DNA: TGTGCCAGCAGCTTAGCGATGACAGGCATTCAGTACTTC. Its protein is CASSLAMTGIQYF.

This rearrangement joins TRBV10-1 to TRBJ2-3; a weak D match, TRBD2 (5 bases). The CDR3 is made up of 14 amino acids. Trimming stripped 5 bases from V and 2 bases from J, with 11 bases between. Looked up from germline, CDR1 is WNHNN and CDR2 is SYGVQD (reference sequence). CDR3 in amino acids: CASSSTRDTDTQYF. CDR3 DNA sequence: TGCGCCAGCAGTTCTACTAGGGACACAGATACGCAGTATTTT.